Following are 12 T cell receptor beta chains from one sample sequenced in a study of cytomegalovirus exposure and HLA in healthy donors. A multiplex PCR was run with 60 Vbeta primers and 13 Jbeta primers. TCRdb keeps only in-frame clones here, not all; method: immunoSEQ multiplex PCR. The repertoire holds 98,000 or so clones, 60% to 85% seen once, with about a sixth in the top ten. Sample: PBMCs. The source of these receptors is a man in his 60s in good health and CMV-seropositive.

The gene calls are TRBV7-9 and TRBJ2-3, with 9 bases identical to TRBD2. Per the germline V gene, CDR1 is SEHNR and CDR2 is FQNEAQ (reference sequence). This CDR3 is 17 amino acids long. V was clipped by 5 bases and J by 5 bases; unmatched bases: 14. The CDR3 spells CASSRPFGGGAGDTQYF. The CDR3 coding sequence is TGTGCCAGCAGCCGGCCGTTTGGCGGGGGGGCAGGAGATACGCAGTATTTT.

This chain joins TRBV7-9 and TRBJ1-1; tentative D call: TRBD1 (5 bases). With 5 bases removed from V and 3 bases from J, the gap between germline ends came to 22 bases. Germline V CDR1 and CDR2: SEHNR, FQNEAQ (reference sequence). The CDR3 spans 17 residues. As DNA, the CDR3 is TGTGCCAGCAGCCCACTGGGACTAGGTCAGAAGGACACTGAAGCTTTCTTT. Amino acids: CASSPLGLGQKDTEAFF. Looking up the rest from reference TRBV7-9 and TRBJ1-1 gives the full variable domain: DTGVSQNPRHKITKRGQNVTFRCDPISEHNRLYWYRQTLGQGPEFLTYFQNEAQLEKSRLLSDRFSAERPKGSFSTLEIQRTEQGDSAMYLCASSPLGLGQKDTEAFFGQGTRLTVV.

The count of this clone is one. This rearrangement joins TRBV19 to TRBJ1-5; D is unresolved. Germline values: CDR1 LNHDA, CDR2 SQIVND (reference sequence). The V and J ends lost 3 bases and 4 bases respectively, with 10 bases between them. The CDR3 covers 14 residues. The CDR3 region has the DNA TGTGCCAGTAGTATTTCGGTCGGGAATCAGCCCCAGCATTTT. It is translated as CASSISVGNQPQHF.

The chain joins TRBV28 to TRBJ2-7, with 8 bases identical to TRBD2. V gave up 4 bases and J gave up 5 bases; unmatched junction bases: 7. The V gene's germline CDR1 is MDHEN and CDR2 SYDVKM. The CDR3 length is 14 residues. The CDR3 is CASSSPRGGNEQYF. Written as DNA, the CDR3 is TGTGCCAGCAGTTCCCCCCGGGGGGGCAACGAGCAGTACTTC.

This clone was seen a handful of times. The chain uses TRBV6-1 and TRBJ1-5, with 8 bases aligning to TRBD1. The CDR3 sequence is 15 residues long. Germline V gene data show CDR1 as MNHNS and CDR2 as SASEGT. The junction had 3 bases not matched to a gene; V was cut back by 3 bases and J by 2 bases. The CDR3 reads CASSDQDRGNQPQHF. CDR3 nucleotides: TGTGCCAGCAGTGATCAGGACAGGGGCAATCAGCCCCAGCATTTT.

In its sample, this clone was seen once. The chain links TRBV10-3 to TRBJ2-2; 9 nucleotides line up with TRBD1. Germline trimming cut 6 bases from V and 3 bases from J; bases unmatched to any gene: 5. The CDR3 loop spans 15 amino acids. The germline CDR1 and CDR2 sequences are ENHRY and SYGVKD. The DNA of the CDR3 is TGTGCCATCAGACGGGGACAGGGATACACCGGGGAGCTGTTTTTT. It translates to CAIRRGQGYTGELFF.

The J gene is TRBJ2-3, the V gene TRBV6-6; D remains ambiguous. Trimming removed 3 bases at V and 0 bases at J, with 10 bases between. Germline CDR1 is MNHNY and CDR2 is SVGAGI (reference sequence). This CDR3 spans 15 amino acids. The CDR3 DNA reads as TGTGCCAGCAGTTATGGGCACCTTAGCACAGATACGCAGTATTTT. As protein: CASSYGHLSTDTQYF.

The chain uses TRBV7-3 and TRBJ2-3, with 8 bases that match TRBD2. Germline V lookup: CDR1 SGHTA, CDR2 FQGTGA. Losses at the gene ends were 1 base for V and 5 bases for J; bases not matched to a gene: 8. This CDR3 contains 16 residues. The CDR3 sequence is CASSLSATGGLDTQYF. The DNA of the CDR3 is TGTGCCAGCAGCTTAAGTGCGACGGGGGGGTTAGATACGCAGTATTTT.

The chain employs TRBV30 and TRBJ2-7, with no clear D. Germline V lookup: CDR1 GTSNPN, CDR2 SVGIG (reference sequence). Trimming removed 0 bases at V and 3 bases at J, with 6 bases between. The CDR3 consists of 12 residues. Written as DNA, the CDR3 is TGTGCCTGGAGTGTTCACGGCTACGAGCAGTACTTC. This translates into CAWSVHGYEQYF.

The DNA of the CDR3 is TGTGCCAGCAACAGGGTTTTAGGCTATGGCTACACCTTC. Its protein is CASNRVLGYGYTF. This chain uses TRBV6-6 with TRBJ1-2, with D perhaps TRBD1 (6 bases). The CDR3 has 13 residues. Per the germline V gene, CDR1 is MNHNY and CDR2 is SVGAGI (reference sequence). Trimming cost V 7 bases and J 4 bases, with 13 bases left between them.

This clone has just a few counts. V and J are TRBV5-1 and TRBJ1-2, with a tentative D call TRBD1 (5 bases). CDR3 length: 15 residues. Germline V gene lookup returns CDR1 SGHRS and CDR2 YFSETQ. Deletions cut 2 bases from V and 1 base from J, with 12 bases between. CDR3 sequence reads: CASSLQGVDNYGYTF. The CDR3 region has the DNA TGCGCCAGCAGCTTACAAGGGGTGGATAACTATGGCTACACCTTC.

The chain is built from TRBV14 and TRBJ2-3, with TRBD2 matching over 12 bases. CDR1 and CDR2 (germline): SGHDN, FVKESK. The CDR3 runs to 16 residues. The ends lost 3 bases at V and 8 bases at J; junction bases unmatched: 9. CDR3 region: CASSHGLAGPGGTQYF. The CDR3 nucleotides read TGTGCCAGCAGCCATGGACTAGCGGGGCCGGGAGGTACGCAGTATTTT.